This T cell receptor (beta chain) stems from a study of blood T cell repertoires in COVID-19. Study overall: From the United States, Italy and Spain came samples of acute and convalescent COVID-19.

V shed 3 bases, J shed 4 bases, and the junction held 9 bases outside the gene matches. Germline lookup yields CDR1 SEHNR and CDR2 FQNEAQ (reference sequence). The CDR3 extends over 15 amino acids. Clones were read by immunoSEQ multiplex PCR, and TCRdb kept only the in-frame ones, dropping some. The sample records about 300,000 clones, roughly 90% being singletons. V usage is TRBV7-9 and J usage is TRBJ2-7; 7 bases map to TRBD1. The TCR was taken from a man in his late teens or twenties who had recovered from COVID-19. Input material: peripheral blood. The CDR3 sequence: CASSFPTGVGYEQYF. The CDR3 bases are TGTGCCAGCAGCTTCCCAACAGGGGTCGGTTACGAGCAGTACTTC.